This paragraph covers one T cell receptor (beta chain) sequence. This clonotype was seen ten or more times. Its antigen is currently not known. No much larger clonotype is one base removed from it; base qualities were not supplied. The data were obtained in a study of T cells in Graves' hyperthyroidism and ophthalmopathy (dated by TCRdb to between 2018 and 2020). The study in broad terms: To identify distinguishing TCR V-J signatures, a discovery cohort of about 95 patients was used, comprising some 45 with Graves' ophthalmopathy and around 57 with stable Graves' hyperthyroidism. Whether ophthalmopathy could be predicted prospectively was tested in an independent validation cohort made up of roughly 19 hyperthyroidism patients plus 17 patients who later progressed to ophthalmopathy. The approximately 100 discovery patients were randomly divided into training and test sets at a 7:3 ratio. Thyroid tissue and blood T-cell repertoires from six Graves' hyperthyroidism patients were also compared in the study. Once sampling was done, hyperthyroidism patients were given methimazole at a starting dose of 30 mg daily, whereas ophthalmopathy patients were given high-dose intravenous methylprednisolone. The paper reports TCR Vbeta CDR3 sequencing of some 140 peripheral blood samples: 43 ophthalmopathy, about 75 hyperthyroidism and some 17 progressor patients. Points the paper makes about the study in general: Ophthalmopathy was separated from stable hyperthyroidism by a 13 V-J signature model, with approximately 86% sensitivity and about 81% specificity obtained in cross-validation and 80%/75% obtained in testing. Sample size was not statistically predetermined, and investigators were not blinded to group allocation. In validation, the model predicted progression to ophthalmopathy with around 71% sensitivity and less than 75% specificity, a median of roughly seven months before onset. Most expanded thyroid clonotypes (frequency above 0.001) were also detected in blood, suggesting blood repertoires may reflect thyroid immune responses.

The germline ends are 14 bases apart after V is trimmed by 5 bases and J by 4 bases. According to the germline V gene (reference sequence), CDR1 reads DFQATT and CDR2 reads SNEGSKA. Including cysteine and phenylalanine, the CDR3 has 13 amino acids. This entry keeps only the CDR3 DNA: 39 bases, framed from base 1. Patients with uncontrolled infections, other autoimmune diseases, pregnancy or lactation were excluded. Clinical symptoms, serum thyroxine and TRAb, thyroid ultrasound, and orbital computed tomography formed the basis for the diagnoses. Trizol reagent was used to extract total RNA, and RNA quality was then checked on an Agilent 2100 Bioanalyzer. The TCR beta CDR3 regions were amplified from the RNA transcripts. The TCR CDR3 was subjected to a first round of RT-PCR using the HTBI primer set and the Qiagen OneStep RT-PCR kit. Libraries were constructed in a second round of multiplex PCR, after which size selection and purification were performed. Sequencing of the libraries was done on an Illumina HiSeq2000 using paired-end 100 bp reads. The authors' analysis ran thus. SOAPnuke was used to process the raw data, with reads discarded if the reads contained adapters or uncalled bases, had a mean Phred below 15, or lacked an exact constant-primer or identifier match. COPE v1.2.5 was used to merge the high-quality paired reads, and each unique nucleotide sequence was defined as a clonotype. MiTCR v1.1 was used to align clonotypes to the IMGT TRBV, TRBD and TRBJ reference segments. The analysis included only V-J combinations with a frequency above 0.0001, which together covered around 99% of the repertoires. The TCS score was defined as the ratio of F50 (clonal expansion) to E x V (chaos), calculated using BLOSUM62-based TCRdist between CDR3 peptides within each V-J. Welch's t-statistics and random forest reduced approximately 520 V-J features to 13, which were used in a naive Bayes classifier (R e1071). The similarity between thyroid and blood repertoires was quantified using the Morisita-Horn index. Using fastp trimming at Q25 and MiXCR clonotype assembly, TCRdb reanalyzed the public sequencing data and kept in-frame beta chains. All rows with the same CDR3 protein become a single entry with the most common DNA and genes. The V and J calls reflect TCRdb's pipeline rather than the authors' work. The sample includes roughly 500,000 distinct CDR3 sequences, with 46% observed a single time. Approximately 44% of the sample lies in the top ten.

Specimen: peripheral blood or thyroid tissue (not recorded which). The receptor's source is an adult woman with Graves' disease, either hyperthyroidism or ophthalmopathy (not recorded which). The chain employs TRBV20-1 and TRBJ1-2, with TRBD1 tentatively as D gene (6 bases match). The CDR3 region has the sequence CSALGTLSYGYTF. In nucleotides, the sequence is TGCAGTGCTCTCGGGACACTAAGCTATGGCTACACCTTC.